This T cell receptor beta chain stems from a study of blood T cell repertoires in COVID-19. Produced via immunoSEQ multiplex PCR; TCRdb's table is partial and in-frame only. Among about 260,000 clones listed, 87% were seen once. V lost 4 bases to trimming and J lost 5 bases, with 23 bases between them. This CDR3 comprises 18 residues. From germline, CDR1 is SGHAT and CDR2 FQNNGV. This clonotype was sampled from a woman aged 40 to 50 who had recovered from COVID-19. The rearrangement links TRBV11-2 to TRBJ1-4; maybe TRBD1 (5 bases). Source material: peripheral blood. In nucleotides, the CDR3 is TGTGCCAGCAGCTCTAGTTGGCACCGGGTTGGGGCAAATGAAAAACTGTTTTTT. Translation gives CASSSSWHRVGANEKLFF.